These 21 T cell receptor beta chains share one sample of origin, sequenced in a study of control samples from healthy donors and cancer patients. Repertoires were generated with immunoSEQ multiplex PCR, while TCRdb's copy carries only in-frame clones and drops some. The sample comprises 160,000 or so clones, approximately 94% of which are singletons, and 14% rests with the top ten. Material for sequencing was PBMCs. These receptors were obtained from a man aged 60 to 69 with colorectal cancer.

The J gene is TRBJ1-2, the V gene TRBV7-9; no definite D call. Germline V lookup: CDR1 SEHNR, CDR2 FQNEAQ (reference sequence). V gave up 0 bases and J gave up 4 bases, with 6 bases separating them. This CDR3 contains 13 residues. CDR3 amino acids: CASSLASSYGYTF. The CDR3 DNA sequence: TGTGCCAGCAGCTTAGCCAGCAGCTATGGCTACACCTTC.

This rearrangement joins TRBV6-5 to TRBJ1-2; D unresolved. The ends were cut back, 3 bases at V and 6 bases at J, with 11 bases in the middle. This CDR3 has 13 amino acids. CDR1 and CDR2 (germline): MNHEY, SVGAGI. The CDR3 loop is CASSYEGIDGYTF. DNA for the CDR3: TGTGCCAGCAGTTATGAGGGAATCGATGGCTACACCTTC.

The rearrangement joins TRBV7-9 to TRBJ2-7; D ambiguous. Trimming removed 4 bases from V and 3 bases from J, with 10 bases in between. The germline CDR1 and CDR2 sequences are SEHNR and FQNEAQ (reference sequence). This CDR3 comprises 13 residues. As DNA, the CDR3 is TGTGCCAGCAGCTCCCCCCCACGCTACGAGCAGTACTTC. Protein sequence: CASSSPPRYEQYF.

CDR3 amino acids: CATSDWRTDTQYF. CDR3 DNA sequence: TGTGCCACCAGTGATTGGCGGACAGATACGCAGTATTTT. V is TRBV24-1 and J is TRBJ2-3; no reliable D call. This CDR3 is built from 13 residues. The ends were cut back, 2 bases at V and 3 bases at J, with 5 bases in the middle. CDR1 and CDR2 (germline): KGHDR, SFDVKD.

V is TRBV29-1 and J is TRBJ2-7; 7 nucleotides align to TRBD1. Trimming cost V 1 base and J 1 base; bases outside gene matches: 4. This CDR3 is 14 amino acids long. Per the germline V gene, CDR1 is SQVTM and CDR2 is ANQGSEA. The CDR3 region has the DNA TGCAGCGTTGAAGCTGGACAGGAGTCCTACGAGCAGTACTTC. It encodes CSVEAGQESYEQYF.

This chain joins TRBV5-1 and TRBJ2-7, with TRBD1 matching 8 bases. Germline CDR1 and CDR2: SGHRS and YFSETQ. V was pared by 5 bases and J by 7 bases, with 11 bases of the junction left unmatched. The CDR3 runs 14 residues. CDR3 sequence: CASRDREGAGEQYF. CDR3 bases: TGCGCCAGCAGGGACAGGGAAGGGGCTGGGGAGCAGTACTTC.

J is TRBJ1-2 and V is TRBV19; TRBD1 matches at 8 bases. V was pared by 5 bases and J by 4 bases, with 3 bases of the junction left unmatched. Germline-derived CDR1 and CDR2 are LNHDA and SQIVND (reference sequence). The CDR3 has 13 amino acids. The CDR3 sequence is CASSDRGFYGYTF. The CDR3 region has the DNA TGTGCCAGTAGTGACAGGGGTTTCTATGGCTACACCTTC. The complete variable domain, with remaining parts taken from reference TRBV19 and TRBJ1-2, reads DGGITQSPKYLFRKEGQNVTLSCEQNLNHDAMYWYRQDPGQGLRLIYYSQIVNDFQKGDIAEGYSVSREKKESFPLTVTSAQKNPTAFYLCASSDRGFYGYTFGSGTRLTVV.

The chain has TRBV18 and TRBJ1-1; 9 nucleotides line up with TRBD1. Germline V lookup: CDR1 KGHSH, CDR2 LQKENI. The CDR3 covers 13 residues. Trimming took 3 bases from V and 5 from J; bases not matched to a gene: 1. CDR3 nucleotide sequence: TGTGCCAGCTCACCGACAGGGGGGACTGAAGCTTTCTTT. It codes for CASSPTGGTEAFF.

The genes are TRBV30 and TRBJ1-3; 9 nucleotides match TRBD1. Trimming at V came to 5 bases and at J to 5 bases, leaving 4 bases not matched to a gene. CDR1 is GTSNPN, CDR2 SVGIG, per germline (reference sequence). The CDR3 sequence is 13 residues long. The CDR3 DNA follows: TGTGCCTGGGGGACAGGGCTAAGAAACACCATATATTTT. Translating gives CAWGTGLRNTIYF.

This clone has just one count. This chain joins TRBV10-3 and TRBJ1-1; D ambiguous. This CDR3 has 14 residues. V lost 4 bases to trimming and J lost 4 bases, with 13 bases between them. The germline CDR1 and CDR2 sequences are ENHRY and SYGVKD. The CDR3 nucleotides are TGTGCCATCAGTGGTGTGGGTGGCGCCACTGAAGCTTTCTTT. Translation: CAISGVGGATEAFF.

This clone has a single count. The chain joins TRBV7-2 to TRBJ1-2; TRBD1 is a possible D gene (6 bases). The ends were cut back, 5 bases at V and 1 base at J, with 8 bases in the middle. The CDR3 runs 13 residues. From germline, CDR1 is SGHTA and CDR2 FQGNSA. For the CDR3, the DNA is TGTGCCAGCAGCCGAGGGGGTAACTATGGCTACACCTTC. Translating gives CASSRGGNYGYTF.

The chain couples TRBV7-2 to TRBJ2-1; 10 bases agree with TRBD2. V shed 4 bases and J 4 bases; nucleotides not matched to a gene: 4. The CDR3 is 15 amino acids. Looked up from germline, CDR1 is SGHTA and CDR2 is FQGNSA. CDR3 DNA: TGTGCCAGCAGCTCTAGCGGGGGCCCTTACAATGAGCAGTTCTTC. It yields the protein CASSSSGGPYNEQFF.

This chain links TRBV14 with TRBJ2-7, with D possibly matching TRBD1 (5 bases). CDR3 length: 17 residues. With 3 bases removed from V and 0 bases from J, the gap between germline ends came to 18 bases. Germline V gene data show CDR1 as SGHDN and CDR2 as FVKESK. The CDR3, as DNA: TGTGCCAGCAGCCATTATTCCTGGACATCGGACTCCTACGAGCAGTACTTC. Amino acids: CASSHYSWTSDSYEQYF.

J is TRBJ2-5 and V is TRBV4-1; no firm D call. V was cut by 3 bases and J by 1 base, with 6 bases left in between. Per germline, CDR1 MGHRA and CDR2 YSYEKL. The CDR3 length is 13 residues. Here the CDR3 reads CASSHPSQETQYF. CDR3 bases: TGCGCCAGCAGCCATCCCAGCCAAGAGACCCAGTACTTC.

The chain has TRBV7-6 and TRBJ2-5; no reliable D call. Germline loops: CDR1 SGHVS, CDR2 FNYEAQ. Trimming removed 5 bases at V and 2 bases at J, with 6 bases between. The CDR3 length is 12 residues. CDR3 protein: CASSMGQETQYF. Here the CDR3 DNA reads TGTGCCAGCAGCATGGGGCAAGAGACCCAGTACTTC.

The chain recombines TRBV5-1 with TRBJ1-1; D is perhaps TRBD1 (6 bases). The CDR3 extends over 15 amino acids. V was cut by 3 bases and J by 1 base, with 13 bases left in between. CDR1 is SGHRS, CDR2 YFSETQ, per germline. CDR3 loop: CASSYLGARNTEAFF. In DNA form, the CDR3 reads TGCGCCAGCAGCTACCTGGGGGCGCGGAACACTGAAGCTTTCTTT.

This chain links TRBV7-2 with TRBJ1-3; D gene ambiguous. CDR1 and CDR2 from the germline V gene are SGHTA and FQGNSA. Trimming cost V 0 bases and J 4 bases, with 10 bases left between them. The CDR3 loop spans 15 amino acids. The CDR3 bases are TGTGCCAGCAGCTTAGCATCAGTAGGAGGAAACACCATATATTTT. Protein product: CASSLASVGGNTIYF.

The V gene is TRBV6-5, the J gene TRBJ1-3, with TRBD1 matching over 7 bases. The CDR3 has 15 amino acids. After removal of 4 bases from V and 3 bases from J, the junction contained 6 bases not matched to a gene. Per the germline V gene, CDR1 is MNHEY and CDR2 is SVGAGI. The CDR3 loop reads CASSLGQEGGNTIYF. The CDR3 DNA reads TGTGCCAGCAGTTTAGGACAGGAAGGTGGAAACACCATATATTTT.

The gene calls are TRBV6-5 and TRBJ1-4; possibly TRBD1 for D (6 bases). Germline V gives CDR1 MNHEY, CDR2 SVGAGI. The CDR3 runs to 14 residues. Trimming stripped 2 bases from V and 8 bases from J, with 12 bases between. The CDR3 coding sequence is TGTGCCAGCAGTTACACAGGGTTTAAAGAAAAACTGTTTTTT. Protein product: CASSYTGFKEKLFF.

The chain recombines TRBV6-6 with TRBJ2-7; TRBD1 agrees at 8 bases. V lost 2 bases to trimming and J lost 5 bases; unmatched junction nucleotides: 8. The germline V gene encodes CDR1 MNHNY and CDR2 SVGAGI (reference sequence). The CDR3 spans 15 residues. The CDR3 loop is CASSYPTGVMNEQYF. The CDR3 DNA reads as TGTGCCAGCAGTTACCCGACAGGGGTTATGAACGAGCAGTACTTC.

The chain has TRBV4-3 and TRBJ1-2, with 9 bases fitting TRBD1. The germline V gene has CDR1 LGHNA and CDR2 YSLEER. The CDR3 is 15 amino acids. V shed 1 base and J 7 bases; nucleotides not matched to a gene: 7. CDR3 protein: CASSQVDRGVSGYTF. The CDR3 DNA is TGCGCCAGCAGCCAAGTGGACAGGGGCGTTAGTGGCTACACCTTC.